Following are 20 T cell receptor beta chains from one sample sequenced in a study of T cell repertoires in cytomegalovirus infection. The antigens for these receptors are not known. From the reads, TCRdb called clonotypes with MiXCR, one entry per CDR3 protein. The table lists approximately 43,000 distinct CDR3 sequences, about 20% of them singletons. Specimen: PBMCs, sequenced either directly or after in vitro stimulation (not recorded which). Receptors originate from a human donor in good health (CMV status not recorded). Some clones in this sample may be carry-over from other donors' samples.

In regard to this clonotype: Mismatch with germline at one junction end may stem from a read error. The gene calls are TRBV6-6 and TRBJ2-7, with D possibly being TRBD2 (5 bases). This CDR3 region has 13 residues. Germline lookup yields CDR1 MNHNY and CDR2 SVGAGI (reference sequence). This chain's CDR3 is CTSSQSGSYEQYF. DNA for the CDR3: TGTACCAGCAGTCAGAGCGGATCCTACGAGCAGTACTTC.

This clonotype showed up just a few times. This rearrangement joins TRBV4-3 to TRBJ2-2; D gene uncertain. This CDR3 contains 14 residues. Trimming took 2 bases from V and 7 from J, leaving 11 bases between them. The V gene's germline CDR1 is LGHNA and CDR2 YSLEER. The CDR3 loop is CASSQIGWIGELFF. The CDR3, as DNA: TGCGCCAGCAGCCAAATAGGGTGGATCGGGGAGCTGTTTTTT.

At least ten counts were recorded for this clonotype. The rearrangement links TRBV19 to TRBJ2-5, with D perhaps being TRBD1 or TRBD2 (5 bases each). The CDR3 sequence is 13 residues long. Trimming pared 2 bases from V and 5 bases from J, leaving 9 bases between. Germline V lookup: CDR1 LNHDA, CDR2 SQIVND (reference sequence). Here the CDR3 DNA reads TGTGCCAGTAGTATATCCGGGGCGGAGACCCAGTACTTC. The encoded protein is CASSISGAETQYF. Supplemented by reference TRBV19 and TRBJ2-5, the full variable domain reads DGGITQSPKYLFRKEGQNVTLSCEQNLNHDAMYWYRQDPGQGLRLIYYSQIVNDFQKGDIAEGYSVSREKKESFPLTVTSAQKNPTAFYLCASSISGAETQYFGPGTRLLVL.

This clonotype was seen a few times. V and J are TRBV12-3 or TRBV12-4 and TRBJ1-4; possibly TRBD1 for D (6 bases). The CDR3 is 14 residues long. The ends were cut back, 5 bases at V and 8 bases at J, with 15 bases in the middle. The DNA for the CDR3 is TGTGCCAGCAGTCACACCGGGGGCCGAGAAAAACTGTTTTTT. This codes for CASSHTGGREKLFF.

In this sample, this clonotype turned up many times. CDR3 residues: CSARDGQDWAFF. The CDR3 nucleotides are TGCAGTGCTAGAGACGGGCAGGATTGGGCTTTCTTT. V gene TRBV20-1 combines with J gene TRBJ1-1; D is undetermined. In germline, CDR1 is DFQATT, CDR2 SNEGSKA (reference sequence). The length of the CDR3 is 12 residues. V was clipped by 0 bases and J by 11 bases, with 13 bases between them.

This clonotype was seen only a few times. The CDR3 reads CASSPERGGLRETQYF. CDR3 DNA: TGTGCCAGCAGTCCAGAGAGGGGGGGCTTGAGGGAGACCCAGTACTTC. The rearrangement joins TRBV27 to TRBJ2-5, with D possibly matching TRBD2 (7 bases). The CDR3 length is 16 residues. The V and J ends lost 5 bases and 5 bases respectively, with 21 bases between them. Looked up from germline, CDR1 is MNHEY and CDR2 is SMNVEV (reference sequence).

The chain recombines TRBV20-1 with TRBJ1-1, with D unclear. The length of the CDR3 is 12 residues. Germline-derived CDR1 and CDR2 are DFQATT and SNEGSKA (reference sequence). V shed 5 bases and J shed 4 bases, with 11 bases lying between them. The CDR3 loop is CSALTDGTEAFF. In DNA form, the CDR3 reads TGCAGTGCTCTGACGGACGGCACTGAAGCTTTCTTT.

This clonotype was recorded many times. The chain recombines TRBV7-2 with TRBJ1-2; TRBD1 might be the D (6 bases). V gave up 5 bases and J gave up 5 bases, with 15 bases separating them. CDR1 and CDR2 (germline): SGHTA, FQGNSA. The CDR3 has 14 residues. The CDR3 sequence: CASSRRDKVYGYTF. CDR3 bases: TGTGCCAGCAGCCGCCGGGACAAAGTTTATGGCTACACCTTC.

This clonotype appeared a few times. J is TRBJ2-3 and V is TRBV2; 10 bases are shared with TRBD1. Germline CDR1 is SNHLY and CDR2 is FYNNEI. V trimming: 6 bases; J trimming: 4 bases; junction bases outside the gene matches: 10. The CDR3 loop spans 16 amino acids. The chain's CDR3 is CASRYTTGGAADTQYF. CDR3 bases: TGTGCCAGCAGGTACACGACAGGGGGCGCGGCAGATACGCAGTATTTT.

In its sample, this clonotype was seen many times. The V call is TRBV5-1, the J call TRBJ2-7; D is perhaps TRBD2 (5 bases). This CDR3 has 13 amino acids. CDR1 is SGHRS and CDR2 is YFSETQ in the germline V gene. The V and J ends lost 0 bases and 3 bases respectively, with 7 bases between them. CDR3 residues: CASSLAGNYEQYF. DNA for the CDR3: TGCGCCAGCAGCTTGGCCGGGAACTACGAGCAGTACTTC.

The rearrangement links TRBV5-5 to TRBJ1-1; D is uncertain. This CDR3 comprises 13 residues. Trimming removed 3 bases from V and 4 bases from J, with 10 bases in between. Germline lookup yields CDR1 SGHKS and CDR2 YYEKEE (reference sequence). CDR3 region: CASSSGWATEAFF. The CDR3 DNA is TGTGCCAGCAGCTCTGGTTGGGCCACTGAAGCTTTCTTT.

The V call is TRBV4-3, the J call TRBJ1-1; D gene uncertain. The germline V gene has CDR1 LGHNA and CDR2 YSLEER. V lost 4 bases and J 7 bases, leaving 10 bases between the germline ends. This CDR3 contains 12 residues. The CDR3 DNA sequence: TGCGCCAGCAGCCGGGCCGTGGGTGAAGCTTTCTTT. Translation gives CASSRAVGEAFF.

This clonotype was seen a few times. This chain uses TRBV7-2 with TRBJ2-3; D may correspond to TRBD1 or TRBD2 (6 bases each). The CDR3 consists of 14 residues. Trimming removed 3 bases at V and 4 bases at J, with 11 bases between. Germline CDR1 is SGHTA and CDR2 is FQGNSA. The CDR3 here is CASSFTGRPDTQYF. In nucleotides, the CDR3 is TGTGCCAGCAGCTTTACAGGGAGGCCAGATACGCAGTATTTT.

The chain couples TRBV7-2 to TRBJ1-2; 8 positions match TRBD1. The V gene end was trimmed by 0 bases and the J gene end by 7 bases; junction bases not matched to a gene: 7. Germline V CDR1 and CDR2: SGHTA, FQGNSA. The CDR3 is made up of 15 amino acids. CDR3 region: CASSLASGQGGGYTF. The CDR3 DNA sequence: TGTGCCAGCAGCTTAGCTTCCGGACAGGGTGGTGGCTACACCTTC.

A few counts support this clonotype. The gene calls are TRBV28 and TRBJ2-1; D unresolved. Germline assignment: CDR1 MDHEN and CDR2 SYDVKM. CDR3 size: 16 residues. V was clipped by 5 bases and J by 0 bases, with 14 bases between them. CDR3 coding DNA: TGTGCCAGCAGTCCGCCGGACGGCAGCTCCTACAATGAGCAGTTCTTC. Its translation: CASSPPDGSSYNEQFF.

This clonotype was counted many times. The rearrangement uses TRBV5-6 and TRBJ1-5, with unresolved D. Trimming cost V 3 bases and J 8 bases, with 9 bases left between them. This CDR3 contains 12 residues. The germline gives CDR1 SGHDT, CDR2 YYEEEE. The CDR3 nucleotides are TGTGCCAGCAGCTCCGGTGGGGAGCCCCAGCATTTT. As protein: CASSSGGEPQHF.

This clonotype was counted between two and nine times. The chain recombines TRBV11-1 with TRBJ2-3; 10 bases line up with TRBD1. Trimming cost V 5 bases and J 2 bases; bases outside gene matches: 19. The CDR3 is made up of 20 amino acids. The germline V gene encodes CDR1 SGHAT and CDR2 FQDESV (reference sequence). The DNA of the CDR3 is TGTGCCAGCAGCCTCTCAACCGGGACAGGGGCCCTGTCGACCACAGATACGCAGTATTTT. It specifies CASSLSTGTGALSTTDTQYF.

In this sample, this clonotype turned up many times. The chain has TRBV2 and TRBJ1-4, with a weak D call TRBD1 (5 bases). The CDR3 consists of 12 residues. CDR1 is SNHLY, CDR2 FYNNEI, per germline. Trimming cost V 4 bases and J 5 bases, with 5 bases left between them. CDR3 sequence reads: CASSGGNEKLFF. CDR3 DNA: TGTGCCAGCAGTGGGGGGAATGAAAAACTGTTTTTT.

The rearrangement joins TRBV10-3 to TRBJ1-1; D gene uncertain. This CDR3 contains 12 residues. Looked up from germline, CDR1 is ENHRY and CDR2 is SYGVKD. V was pared by 2 bases and J by 9 bases, with 10 bases between. In DNA, the CDR3 is TGTGCCATCAGTGAGGAGTCGCTTAAAGCTTTCTTT. Translation: CAISEESLKAFF.

This clonotype was observed at least ten times. The chain links TRBV7-9 to TRBJ2-2; 8 bases are a match to TRBD2. This CDR3 is built from 15 residues. The germline gives CDR1 SEHNR, CDR2 FQNEAQ (reference sequence). The V segment lost 2 bases and the J segment 6 bases; nucleotides outside the gene matches: 5. The CDR3 DNA reads TGTGCCAGCAGCTTAAAACTAGCGGTCGCCGGGGAGCTGTTTTTT. The encoded protein is CASSLKLAVAGELFF.